This entry concerns a single T cell receptor (beta chain). CDR3 length equals 15 residues. From germline, CDR1 is WSHSY and CDR2 SAAADI. V was cut by 0 bases and J by 4 bases, with 12 bases left in between. These data belong to a study of cytomegalovirus exposure and HLA in healthy donors. A multiplex PCR was run with 60 Vbeta primers and 13 Jbeta primers. TCRdb's table, derived via immunoSEQ multiplex PCR, lists solely in-frame clones and lacks some. Its listing shows approximately 200,000 clones. The sequence derives from a boy younger than 18 in good health and CMV-seronegative. The sample consisted of PBMCs. V gene TRBV10-2 combines with J gene TRBJ1-2; TRBD1 might be the D (6 bases). CDR3 DNA: TGCGCCAGCAGTGAGTCGACAGGATCCCTCTATGGCTACACCTTC. Translation: CASSESTGSLYGYTF.